A single sample gave rise to the 28 T cell receptor beta chains below, sequenced in a study of T cell changes during pregnancy in multiple sclerosis. Sequencing used immunoSEQ multiplex PCR; TCRdb keeps in-frame clones, though not all of them. The data show roughly 79,000 clones, around 93% seen once. The sample in question was peripheral blood, obtained in the second trimester of pregnancy. These receptors all stem from a female donor in good health, enrolled as a control in a pregnancy study.

The J gene is TRBJ1-2, the V gene TRBV2; 12 positions match TRBD1. V trimming: 7 bases; J trimming: 9 bases; junction bases outside the gene matches: 12. The CDR3 runs to 15 residues. The germline V gene has CDR1 SNHLY and CDR2 FYNNEI. CDR3 sequence reads: CASKLPGQGAWSYTF. The CDR3, as DNA: TGTGCCAGCAAACTGCCGGGACAGGGGGCTTGGAGCTACACCTTC. The full variable domain, in which reference TRBV2 and TRBJ1-2 provide the parts outside the CDR3, is EPEVTQTPSHQVTQMGQEVILRCVPISNHLYFYWYRQILGQKVEFLVSFYNNEISEKSEIFDDQFSVERPDGSNFTLKIRSTKLEDSAMYFCASKLPGQGAWSYTFGSGTRLTVV.

A remark on this clone: Other DNA sequences in this sample translate to the same CDR3. This chain uses TRBV2 with TRBJ2-7, with D perhaps TRBD2 (6 bases). V lost 2 bases to trimming and J lost 0 bases, with 11 bases between them. This CDR3 spans 15 amino acids. Per germline, CDR1 SNHLY and CDR2 FYNNEI. CDR3 nucleotide sequence: TGTGCCAGCAGTGAACGGGGGAGCCACTCCTACGAGCAGTACTTC. Translating gives CASSERGSHSYEQYF.

V usage is TRBV5-1 and J usage is TRBJ2-1; 7 nucleotides align to TRBD2. The germline V gene has CDR1 SGHRS and CDR2 YFSETQ. V shed 4 bases, J shed 4 bases, and the junction held 14 bases outside the gene matches. The CDR3 length is 17 residues. The CDR3 bases are TGCGCCAGCAGCCCCTACATGAACGGGGGGTTTTACAATGAGCAGTTCTTC. It translates to CASSPYMNGGFYNEQFF. The full variable domain, completed using reference TRBV5-1 and TRBJ2-1, is KAGVTQTPRYLIKTRGQQVTLSCSPISGHRSVSWYQQTPGQGLQFLFEYFSETQRNKGNFPGRFSGRQFSNSRSEMNVSTLELGDSALYLCASSPYMNGGFYNEQFFGPGTRLTVL.

The chain carries TRBV6-5 and TRBJ1-3; D is unclear. The CDR3 extends over 14 amino acids. Trimming took off 2 bases at V and 3 bases at J, with 8 bases between the two ends. Germline V gives CDR1 MNHEY, CDR2 SVGAGI. DNA of the CDR3: TGTGCCAGCAGTTACGAGGGAGGTGGAAACACCATATATTTT. Protein product: CASSYEGGGNTIYF.

V gene TRBV6-5 combines with J gene TRBJ1-3, with D uncertain. The length of the CDR3 is 16 residues. CDR1 and CDR2 from the germline V gene are MNHEY and SVGAGI. Trimming removed 0 bases from V and 0 bases from J, with 9 bases in between. The CDR3 sequence: CASSYSAASSGNTIYF. As DNA, the CDR3 is TGTGCCAGCAGTTACTCAGCGGCTAGCTCTGGAAACACCATATATTTT.

The chain couples TRBV6-1 to TRBJ1-2; the D gene is possibly TRBD1 (6 bases). With 7 bases removed from V and 3 bases from J, the gap between germline ends came to 15 bases. The length of the CDR3 is 14 residues. Germline V gene sequence: CDR1 MNHNS, CDR2 SASEGT. Here the CDR3 DNA reads TGTGCCAGCATCACGCAGGGGCTTTACTATGGCTACACCTTC. This sequence encodes CASITQGLYYGYTF.

This clone was recorded a few times. The chain combines TRBV12-5 with TRBJ1-1; D not certain. Germline-derived CDR1 and CDR2 are LGHNT and FRNRAP. The CDR3 totals 13 residues. The V end lost 2 bases, the J end lost 1 base, and 5 bases lay between the germline ends. The CDR3 loop reads CASGLSGNTEAFF. DNA for the CDR3: TGTGCTAGTGGTTTGTCAGGGAACACTGAAGCTTTCTTT.

The rearrangement joins TRBV5-4 to TRBJ2-2, with D perhaps matching TRBD1 (5 bases). Germline values: CDR1 SGHNT, CDR2 YYREEE (reference sequence). This CDR3 is 15 amino acids long. V lost 0 bases to trimming and J lost 4 bases, with 10 bases between them. The CDR3 DNA is TGTGCCAGCAGCTTGGCTGCAGGGCGCACCGGGGAGCTGTTTTTT. Translation gives CASSLAAGRTGELFF.

The rearrangement uses TRBV19 and TRBJ1-2; 8 positions match TRBD1. Germline CDR1 is LNHDA and CDR2 is SQIVND (reference sequence). CDR3 length: 15 amino acids. The J segment lost 5 bases and the V segment lost 3 bases, leaving 8 bases of the junction unmatched. CDR3 sequence: CASSMATGVEYGYTF. In DNA, the CDR3 is TGTGCCAGTAGTATGGCGACAGGGGTTGAGTATGGCTACACCTTC.

The V and J genes are TRBV19 and TRBJ1-5; maybe TRBD1 (6 bases). This CDR3 spans 16 amino acids. The V gene's germline CDR1 is LNHDA and CDR2 SQIVND (reference sequence). V was trimmed by 5 bases and J by 0 bases, leaving 14 bases between them. The CDR3 spells CASSPPGTLSNQPQHF. CDR3 nucleotide sequence: TGTGCCAGTAGTCCTCCCGGGACACTTAGCAATCAGCCCCAGCATTTT. Full variable domain (remainder filled in from reference TRBV19 and TRBJ1-5): DGGITQSPKYLFRKEGQNVTLSCEQNLNHDAMYWYRQDPGQGLRLIYYSQIVNDFQKGDIAEGYSVSREKKESFPLTVTSAQKNPTAFYLCASSPPGTLSNQPQHFGDGTRLSIL.

V gene TRBV19 combines with J gene TRBJ1-2; TRBD1 matches 7 bases. V was clipped by 5 bases and J by 7 bases; unmatched bases: 13. From germline, CDR1 is LNHDA and CDR2 SQIVND (reference sequence). The CDR3 consists of 15 residues. DNA of the CDR3: TGTGCCAGTAGTCCCCTCCTTGACAGGGACTCTGGCTACACCTTC. Translating gives CASSPLLDRDSGYTF.

The chain is built from TRBV10-3 and TRBJ2-7; 8 bases match TRBD1. Germline CDR1 reads ENHRY; CDR2 reads SYGVKD. V shed 10 bases, J shed 3 bases, and the junction held 8 bases outside the gene matches. The CDR3 length is 13 residues. The CDR3 here is CATSEGQGYEQYF. The CDR3 nucleotides read TGTGCCACAAGCGAAGGACAGGGCTACGAGCAGTACTTC.

The CDR3, as DNA: TGTGCCAGCAGCCAAGTGGGGAGAACTGAAGCTTTCTTT. Translating it yields CASSQVGRTEAFF. This chain joins TRBV14 and TRBJ1-1; D is ambiguous. Trimming left V 1 base short and J 5 bases short, with 8 bases between. This CDR3 has 13 residues. Per germline, CDR1 SGHDN and CDR2 FVKESK.

The chain combines TRBV5-6 with TRBJ2-2, with D perhaps matching TRBD2 (5 bases). The CDR3 spans 14 residues. CDR1 and CDR2 from the germline V gene are SGHDT and YYEEEE. V was cut by 2 bases and J by 4 bases, with 9 bases left in between. The CDR3 DNA reads as TGTGCCAGCAGCTTCGTAAGCGGCACCGGGGAGCTGTTTTTT. The encoded protein is CASSFVSGTGELFF. The full variable domain, in which reference TRBV5-6 and TRBJ2-2 provide the parts outside the CDR3, is DAGVTQSPTHLIKTRGQQVTLRCSPKSGHDTVSWYQQALGQGPQFIFQYYEEEERQRGNFPDRFSGHQFPNYSSELNVNALLLGDSALYLCASSFVSGTGELFFGEGSRLTVL.

The chain recombines TRBV2 with TRBJ2-2, with 8 bases identical to TRBD1. V dropped 7 bases and J dropped 1; count of bases not matched to a gene: 2. This CDR3 region has 14 residues. From germline, CDR1 is SNHLY and CDR2 FYNNEI. CDR3 residues: CASIDRGNTGELFF. The CDR3 coding sequence is TGTGCCAGCATCGACAGGGGGAACACCGGGGAGCTGTTTTTT.

The V call is TRBV10-3, the J call TRBJ1-5; 9 bases match TRBD1. Germline CDR1 reads ENHRY; CDR2 reads SYGVKD. J was trimmed by 4 bases and V by 11 bases; bases with no gene match: 9. This CDR3 comprises 14 residues. This CDR3 is CASYPGQGNQPQHF. DNA of the CDR3: TGTGCCTCCTACCCCGGACAGGGGAATCAGCCCCAGCATTTT.

This sequence joins TRBV4-3 and TRBJ1-1, with D uncertain. CDR3 size: 13 residues. Trimming stripped 3 bases from V and 7 bases from J, with 12 bases between. Per the germline V gene, CDR1 is LGHNA and CDR2 is YSLEER. The CDR3 loop reads CASSHEPGDEAFF. The CDR3 DNA sequence: TGCGCCAGCAGCCATGAACCGGGAGATGAAGCTTTCTTT.

CDR3 amino acids: CASSYSKLYLNEQFF. The CDR3 nucleotides read TGTGCCAGCAGTTACTCGAAACTTTACCTGAATGAGCAGTTCTTC. The V gene is TRBV6-5, the J gene TRBJ2-1; D is undetermined. The CDR3 covers 15 residues. Germline loops: CDR1 MNHEY, CDR2 SVGAGI. The V and J ends lost 0 bases and 7 bases respectively, with 13 bases between them.

The chain carries TRBV4-2 and TRBJ2-2; 10 bases are a match to TRBD2. V lost 0 bases, J lost 6 bases, and 4 bases stayed unmatched. This CDR3 spans 16 amino acids. Germline CDR1 is LGHNA and CDR2 is YNFKEQ. CDR3 protein: CASSQDTSGVSGELFF. The CDR3 DNA is TGTGCCAGCAGCCAAGATACTAGCGGGGTATCCGGGGAGCTGTTTTTT.

The chain uses TRBV5-8 and TRBJ1-5; TRBD1 aligns across 8 bases. From germline, CDR1 is SGHTS and CDR2 YDEGEE. The CDR3 is made up of 19 amino acids. V shed 4 bases, J shed 0 bases, and the junction held 15 bases outside the gene matches. The CDR3 reads CASSITTGAIRYSNQPQHF. The CDR3 DNA follows: TGTGCCAGCAGCATCACGACAGGGGCGATCCGGTATAGCAATCAGCCCCAGCATTTT.

This rearrangement joins TRBV19 to TRBJ2-5; D is perhaps TRBD2 (6 bases). Trimming stripped 5 bases from V and 5 bases from J, with 18 bases between. Germline-derived CDR1 and CDR2 are LNHDA and SQIVND (reference sequence). The CDR3 contains 15 residues. The CDR3 DNA reads TGTGCCAGTAGTGCGGGGACTGTCCCCGGGGAGACCCAGTACTTC. Translation: CASSAGTVPGETQYF.

The chain couples TRBV6-5 to TRBJ1-4; perhaps TRBD1 as D (5 bases). CDR1 and CDR2 (germline): MNHEY, SVGAGI. The V end was cut by 2 bases, the J end by 5 bases, with 12 bases between. CDR3 length: 15 residues. In DNA, the CDR3 is TGTGCCAGCAGTTACAGGGGCAGGGAAAATGAAAAACTGTTTTTT. This sequence encodes CASSYRGRENEKLFF.

The chain links TRBV10-3 to TRBJ2-7; D is unresolved. This CDR3 has 13 residues. Germline V CDR1 and CDR2: ENHRY, SYGVKD. Trimming removed 4 bases at V and 2 bases at J, with 9 bases between. The DNA of the CDR3 is TGTGCCATCAGTGGACACGAAACCTACGAGCAGTACTTC. Translated, it gives CAISGHETYEQYF.

V is TRBV4-3 and J is TRBJ2-1; maybe TRBD1 (5 bases). Trimming stripped 1 base from V and 4 bases from J, with 14 bases between. Germline V gene lookup returns CDR1 LGHNA and CDR2 YSLEER. The CDR3 totals 16 residues. The CDR3 nucleotides read TGCGCCAGCAGCCAAGGGGAAGGGGCAGTTTACAATGAGCAGTTCTTC. Protein sequence: CASSQGEGAVYNEQFF.

This clone was counted a few times. In DNA form, the CDR3 reads TGTGCCAGCAGTGACGAAGACAGGGGGCAGGTAGATACGCAGTATTTT. Its translation is CASSDEDRGQVDTQYF. V usage is TRBV6-4 and J usage is TRBJ2-3, with 10 nucleotides matching TRBD1. The germline gives CDR1 MRHNA, CDR2 SNTAGT. The CDR3 length is 16 residues. J lost 5 bases, V lost 2 bases, and 7 bases had no gene match.

This clone was seen once. V usage is TRBV30 and J usage is TRBJ1-5; D unresolved. Germline V gives CDR1 GTSNPN, CDR2 SVGIG (reference sequence). CDR3 length: 14 amino acids. V was shortened by 0 bases and J by 4 bases, with 10 bases between the two germline ends. The CDR3 loop reads CAWSVFQTNQPQHF. CDR3 DNA: TGTGCCTGGAGTGTCTTCCAGACTAATCAGCCCCAGCATTTT.

The chain carries TRBV9 and TRBJ2-2, with TRBD2 matching over 9 bases. V shed 6 bases and J 3 bases; nucleotides not matched to a gene: 15. This CDR3 spans 18 amino acids. Germline CDR1 reads SGDLS; CDR2 reads YYNGEE. The CDR3 DNA sequence: TGTGCCAGCACCAGGAGGTGGAGCGGGGGGCTTGACACCGGGGAGCTGTTTTTT. Amino acids: CASTRRWSGGLDTGELFF.

The CDR3 region has the DNA TGTGCCAGCAGCTCGGGGCCTACCTCAGGGGGTGAGCAGTTCTTC. The encoded protein is CASSSGPTSGGEQFF. This rearrangement joins TRBV7-9 to TRBJ2-1, with 7 positions matching TRBD1. CDR3 length: 15 residues. Germline V gene sequence: CDR1 SEHNR, CDR2 FQNEAQ (reference sequence). The V segment lost 4 bases and the J segment 9 bases; nucleotides outside the gene matches: 12.